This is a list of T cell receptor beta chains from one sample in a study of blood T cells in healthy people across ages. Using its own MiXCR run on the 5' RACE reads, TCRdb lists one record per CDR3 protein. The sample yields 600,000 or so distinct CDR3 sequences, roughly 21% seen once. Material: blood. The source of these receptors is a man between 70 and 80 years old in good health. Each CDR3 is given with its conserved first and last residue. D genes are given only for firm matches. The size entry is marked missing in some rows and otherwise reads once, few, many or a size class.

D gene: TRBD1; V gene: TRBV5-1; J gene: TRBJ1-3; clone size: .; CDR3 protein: CASSPGQVLSGNTIYF; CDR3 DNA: TGCGCCAGCAGCCCCGGACAGGTCCTCTCTGGAAACACCATATATTTT
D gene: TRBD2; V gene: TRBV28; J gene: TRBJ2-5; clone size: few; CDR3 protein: CASSSGLAGDETQYF; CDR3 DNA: TGTGCCAGCAGCTCCGGACTAGCGGGAGACGAGACCCAGTACTTC
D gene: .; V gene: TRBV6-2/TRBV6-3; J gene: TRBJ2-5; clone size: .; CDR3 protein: CASGKSETQYF; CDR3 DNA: TGTGCCAGCGGGAAGTCGGAGACCCAGTACTTC
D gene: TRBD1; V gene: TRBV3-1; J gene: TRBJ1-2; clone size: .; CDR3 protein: CASSQARRTGELKGYTF; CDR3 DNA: TGTGCCAGCAGCCAAGCCCGTAGGACAGGGGAGTTAAAGGGCTACACCTTC
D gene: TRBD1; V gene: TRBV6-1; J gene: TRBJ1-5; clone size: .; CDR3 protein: CASSGAGGGQPQHF; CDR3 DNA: TGTGCCAGCAGTGGAGCAGGGGGCGGACAGCCCCAGCATTTT
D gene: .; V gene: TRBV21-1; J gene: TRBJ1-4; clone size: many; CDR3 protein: CASSKARTEKLFF; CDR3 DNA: TGTGCCAGCAGCAAAGCCCGGACAGAAAAACTGTTTTTT
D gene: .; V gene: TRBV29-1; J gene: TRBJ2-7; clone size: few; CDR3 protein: CSVGETYEQYF; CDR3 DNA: TGCAGCGTGGGGGAAACCTACGAGCAGTACTTC
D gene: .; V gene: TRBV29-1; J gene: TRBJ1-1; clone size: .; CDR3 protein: CSVEDTPNTEAFF; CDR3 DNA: TGCAGCGTTGAAGATACTCCGAACACTGAAGCTTTCTTT
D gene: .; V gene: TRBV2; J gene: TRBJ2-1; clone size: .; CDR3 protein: CASSVSVYNEQFF; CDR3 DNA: TGTGCCAGCAGTGTGTCTGTCTACAATGAGCAGTTCTTC
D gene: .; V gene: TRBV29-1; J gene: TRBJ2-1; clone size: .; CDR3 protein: CSARDTPNEQFF; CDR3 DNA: TGCAGCGCTCGGGACACCCCCAATGAGCAGTTCTTC
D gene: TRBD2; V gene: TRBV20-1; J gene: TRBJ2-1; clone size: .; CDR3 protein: CSARDLGLGTSEGSYNEQFF; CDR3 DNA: TGCAGTGCTAGAGATTTAGGTTTAGGCACTAGCGAAGGCTCCTACAATGAGCAGTTCTTC
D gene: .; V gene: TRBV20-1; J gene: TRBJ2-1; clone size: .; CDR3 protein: CSASGTSNDEQFF; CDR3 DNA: TGCAGTGCTAGTGGTACTAGCAACGATGAGCAGTTCTTC
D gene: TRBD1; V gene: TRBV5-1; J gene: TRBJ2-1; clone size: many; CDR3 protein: CASSFQDRGREQFF; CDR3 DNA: TGCGCCAGCAGCTTCCAGGACAGGGGAAGGGAGCAGTTCTTC
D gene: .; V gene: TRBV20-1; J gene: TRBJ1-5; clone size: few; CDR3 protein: CSASLAGVQPQHF; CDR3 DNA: TGTAGTGCTAGTTTGGCAGGGGTTCAGCCCCAGCATTTT
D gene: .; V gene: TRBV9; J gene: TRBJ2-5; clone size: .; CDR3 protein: CASSVQTGARETQYF; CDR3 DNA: TGTGCCAGCAGCGTTCAGACGGGGGCCAGAGAGACCCAGTACTTC
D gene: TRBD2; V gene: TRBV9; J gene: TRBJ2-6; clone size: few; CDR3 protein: CASSVDASGPSGANVLTF; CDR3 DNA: TGTGCCAGCAGCGTAGATGCTAGCGGCCCCTCTGGGGCCAACGTCCTGACTTTC
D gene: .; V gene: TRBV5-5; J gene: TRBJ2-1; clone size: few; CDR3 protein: CASLLTSSYNEQFF; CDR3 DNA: TGTGCCAGCCTGTTGACTAGCTCCTACAATGAGCAGTTCTTC
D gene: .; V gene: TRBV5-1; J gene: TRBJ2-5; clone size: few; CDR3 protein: CASSYTGTRKETQYF; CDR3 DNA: TGCGCCAGCAGCTACACCGGGACAAGAAAAGAGACCCAGTACTTC
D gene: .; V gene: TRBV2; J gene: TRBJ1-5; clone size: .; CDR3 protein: CASSTRRGGDSNQPQHF; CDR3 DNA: TGTGCCAGCAGTACTCGCAGGGGAGGGGATAGCAATCAGCCCCAGCATTTT
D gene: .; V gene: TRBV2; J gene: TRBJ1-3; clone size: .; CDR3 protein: CASSGPPGVWSGNTIYF; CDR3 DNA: TGTGCCAGCAGTGGACCCCCGGGGGTTTGGTCTGGAAACACCATATATTTT
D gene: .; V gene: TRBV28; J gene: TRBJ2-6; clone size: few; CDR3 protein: CASSFQRTNSGANVLTF; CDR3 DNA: TGTGCCAGCAGTTTCCAGCGAACTAACTCTGGGGCCAACGTCCTGACTTTC
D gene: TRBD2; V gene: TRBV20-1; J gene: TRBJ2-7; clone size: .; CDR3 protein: CSARGVAGDYEQYF; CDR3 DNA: TGCAGTGCTAGAGGGGTAGCGGGGGACTACGAGCAGTACTTC
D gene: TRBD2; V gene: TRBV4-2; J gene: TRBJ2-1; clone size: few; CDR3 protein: CASSRGTSGRAQQFF; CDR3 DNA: TGTGCCAGCAGCCGAGGAACTAGCGGGAGGGCCCAGCAGTTCTTC
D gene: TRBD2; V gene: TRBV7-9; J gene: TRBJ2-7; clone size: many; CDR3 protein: CASSYSGRQAEQYF; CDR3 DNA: TGTGCCAGCAGCTATAGCGGGAGACAAGCCGAGCAGTACTTC
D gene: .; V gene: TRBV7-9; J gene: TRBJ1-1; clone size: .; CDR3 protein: CASSLGDSGLQAFF; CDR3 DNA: TGTGCCAGCAGCTTAGGGGATAGTGGACTTCAAGCTTTCTTT
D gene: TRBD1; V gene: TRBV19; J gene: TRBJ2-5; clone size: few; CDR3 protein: CASSITGTAETQYF; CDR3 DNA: TGTGCCAGTAGTATCACCGGGACAGCAGAGACCCAGTACTTC
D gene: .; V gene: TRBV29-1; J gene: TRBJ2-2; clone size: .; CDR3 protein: CSADRGGTGELFF; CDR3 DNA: TGCAGCGCCGACAGGGGAGGGACCGGGGAGCTGTTTTTT
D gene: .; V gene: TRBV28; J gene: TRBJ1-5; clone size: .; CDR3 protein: CASSFASGTDTQHF; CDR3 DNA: TGTGCCAGCAGTTTCGCTAGCGGCACAGATACGCAGCATTTT
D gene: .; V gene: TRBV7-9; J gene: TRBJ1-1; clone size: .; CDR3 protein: CASSLDSISEAFF; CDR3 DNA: TGTGCCAGCAGCCTCGACAGTATCTCCGAAGCTTTCTTT
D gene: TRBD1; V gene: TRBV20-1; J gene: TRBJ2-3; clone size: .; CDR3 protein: CSARGDGQGNTQYF; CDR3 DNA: TGCAGTGCTAGAGGGGACGGACAGGGGAATACGCAGTATTTT
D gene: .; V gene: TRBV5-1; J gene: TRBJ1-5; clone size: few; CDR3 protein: CASSLEGGVNQPQHF; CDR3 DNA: TGCGCCAGCAGCTTGGAGGGAGGGGTGAATCAGCCCCAGCATTTT